This entry features one TCR beta chain sequence. This record comes from a study of blood T cell repertoires in COVID-19. As for the study in general: T cells, B-cell-depleted T cells, or PBMCs supplied cDNA or gDNA.

J was trimmed by 5 bases and V by 0 bases; bases with no gene match: 15. The CDR3 has 19 residues. The germline gives CDR1 MNHEY, CDR2 SMNVEV (reference sequence). Original processing notes: Cell counts per sample came from amplifying reference gene primers. Clones were sequenced by immunoSEQ multiplex PCR, and TCRdb holds only the in-frame ones, with some missing. That table supplies the V and J calls and clone size; D and trimming were determined from the DNA. The sample has 300,000 to 400,000 clones, approximately 90% seen once; the top ten hold around 1.6%. Patients at the Seattle site were enrolled during active infection and followed longitudinally.

The receptor was isolated from a woman in her 30s with COVID-19, enrolled during active disease. The source material was peripheral blood. V is TRBV27 and J is TRBJ2-1; 8 bases match TRBD2. In DNA form, the CDR3 reads TGTGCCAGCAGTTTATCTTCCACCTGGACTGGCGGGGGGAACAATGAGCAGTTCTTC. Its translation: CASSLSSTWTGGGNNEQFF.